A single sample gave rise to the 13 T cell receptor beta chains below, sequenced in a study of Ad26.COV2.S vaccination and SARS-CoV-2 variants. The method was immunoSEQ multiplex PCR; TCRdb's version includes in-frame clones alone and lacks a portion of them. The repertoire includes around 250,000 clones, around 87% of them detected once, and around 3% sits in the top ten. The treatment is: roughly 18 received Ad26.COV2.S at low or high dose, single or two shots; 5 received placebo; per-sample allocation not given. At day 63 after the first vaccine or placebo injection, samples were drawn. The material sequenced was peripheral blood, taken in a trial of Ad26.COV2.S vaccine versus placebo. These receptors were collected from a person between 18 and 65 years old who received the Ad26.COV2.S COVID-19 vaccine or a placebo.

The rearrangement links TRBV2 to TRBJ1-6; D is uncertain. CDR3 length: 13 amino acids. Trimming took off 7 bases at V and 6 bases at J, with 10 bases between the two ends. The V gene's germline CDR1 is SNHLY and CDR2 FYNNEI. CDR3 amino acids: CASKYSANSPLHF. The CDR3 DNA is TGTGCCAGCAAATACAGCGCTAATTCACCCCTCCACTTT.

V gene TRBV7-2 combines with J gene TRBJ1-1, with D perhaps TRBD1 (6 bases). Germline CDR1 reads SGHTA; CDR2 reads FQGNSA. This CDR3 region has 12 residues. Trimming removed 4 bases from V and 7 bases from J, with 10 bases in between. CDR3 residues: CASSSTGNEAFF. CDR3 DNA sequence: TGTGCCAGCAGCTCAACAGGGAATGAAGCTTTCTTT.

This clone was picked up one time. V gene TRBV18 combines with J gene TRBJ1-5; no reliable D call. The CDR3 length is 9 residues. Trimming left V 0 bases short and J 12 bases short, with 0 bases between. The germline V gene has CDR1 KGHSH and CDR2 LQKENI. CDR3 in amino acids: CASSPPQHF. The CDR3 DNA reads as TGTGCCAGCTCACCACCCCAGCATTTT.

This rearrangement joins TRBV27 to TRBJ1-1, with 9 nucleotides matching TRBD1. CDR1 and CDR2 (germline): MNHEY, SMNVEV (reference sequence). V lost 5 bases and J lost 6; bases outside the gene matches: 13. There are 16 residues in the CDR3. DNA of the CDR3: TGTGCCAGCAGTCGCCCGGGACAGGGACTAAAGGCTGAAGCTTTCTTT. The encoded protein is CASSRPGQGLKAEAFF.

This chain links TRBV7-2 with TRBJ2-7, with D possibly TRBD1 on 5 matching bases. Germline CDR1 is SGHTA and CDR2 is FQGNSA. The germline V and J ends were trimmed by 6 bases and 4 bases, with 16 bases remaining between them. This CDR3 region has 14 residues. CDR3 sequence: CASSWNPGFYEQYF. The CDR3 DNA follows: TGTGCCAGCAGTTGGAATCCAGGGTTTTACGAGCAGTACTTC.

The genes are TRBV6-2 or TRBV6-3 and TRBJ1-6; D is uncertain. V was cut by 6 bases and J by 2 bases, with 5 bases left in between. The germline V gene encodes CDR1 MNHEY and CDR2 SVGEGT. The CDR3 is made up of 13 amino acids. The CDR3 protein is CASSPPYNSPLHF. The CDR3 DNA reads TGTGCCAGCAGCCCGCCCTATAATTCACCCCTCCACTTT.

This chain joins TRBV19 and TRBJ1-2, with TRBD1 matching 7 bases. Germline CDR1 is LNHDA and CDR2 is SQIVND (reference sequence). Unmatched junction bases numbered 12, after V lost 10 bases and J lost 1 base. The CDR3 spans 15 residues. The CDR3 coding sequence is TGTGCCACCGGAAATCAAGGGACAGATAACTATGGCTACACCTTC. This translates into CATGNQGTDNYGYTF.

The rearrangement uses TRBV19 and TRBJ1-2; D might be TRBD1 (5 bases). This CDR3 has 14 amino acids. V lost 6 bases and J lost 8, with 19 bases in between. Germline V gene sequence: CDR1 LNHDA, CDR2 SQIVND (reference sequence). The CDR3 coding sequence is TGTGCCAGTAGGCAAGACAGTCCCCGCGGGGGCTACACCTTC. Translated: CASRQDSPRGGYTF.

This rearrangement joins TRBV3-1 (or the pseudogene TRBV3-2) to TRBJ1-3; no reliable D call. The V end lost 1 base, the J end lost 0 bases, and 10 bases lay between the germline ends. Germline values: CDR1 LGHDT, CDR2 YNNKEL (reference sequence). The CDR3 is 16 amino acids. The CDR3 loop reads CASSQGVQISGNTIYF. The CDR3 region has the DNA TGTGCCAGCAGCCAAGGTGTACAGATCTCTGGAAACACCATATATTTT.

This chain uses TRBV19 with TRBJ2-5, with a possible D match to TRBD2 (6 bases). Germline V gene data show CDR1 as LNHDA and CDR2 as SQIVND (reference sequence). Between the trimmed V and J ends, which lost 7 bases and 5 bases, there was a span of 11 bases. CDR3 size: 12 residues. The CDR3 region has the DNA TGTGCCAGTACCTCCCGGGGGGAGACCCAGTACTTC. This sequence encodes CASTSRGETQYF. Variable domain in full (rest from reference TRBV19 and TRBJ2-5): DGGITQSPKYLFRKEGQNVTLSCEQNLNHDAMYWYRQDPGQGLRLIYYSQIVNDFQKGDIAEGYSVSREKKESFPLTVTSAQKNPTAFYLCASTSRGETQYFGPGTRLLVL.

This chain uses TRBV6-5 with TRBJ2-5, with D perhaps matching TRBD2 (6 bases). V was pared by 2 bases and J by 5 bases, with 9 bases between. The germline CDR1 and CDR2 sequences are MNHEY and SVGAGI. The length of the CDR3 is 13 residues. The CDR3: CASSYRGWETQYF. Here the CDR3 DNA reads TGTGCCAGCAGTTACCGGGGGTGGGAGACCCAGTACTTC.

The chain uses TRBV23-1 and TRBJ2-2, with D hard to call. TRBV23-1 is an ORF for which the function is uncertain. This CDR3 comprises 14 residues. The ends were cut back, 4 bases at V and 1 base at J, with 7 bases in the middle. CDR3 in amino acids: CASSRAGNTGELFF. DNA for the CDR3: TGCGCCAGCAGTCGTGCAGGGAACACCGGGGAGCTGTTTTTT.

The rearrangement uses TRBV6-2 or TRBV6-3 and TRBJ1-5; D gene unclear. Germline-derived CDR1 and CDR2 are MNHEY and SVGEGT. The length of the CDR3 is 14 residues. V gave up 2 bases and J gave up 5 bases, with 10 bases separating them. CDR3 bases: TGTGCCAGCAGTTACCTGACTAATGATCAGCCCCAGCATTTT. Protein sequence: CASSYLTNDQPQHF.